Presented here are 13 T cell receptor beta chains from one specimen sequenced in a study of cytotoxic CD8 clonotypes in ibrutinib-treated CLL. TCRdb keeps only in-frame clones here, not all; method: immunoSEQ multiplex PCR. The table shows hundreds of thousands of clones, with under 80% occurring only once. The sequencing used PBMCs, collected after 24 months of ibrutinib treatment. The receptors here all came from a human donor with chronic lymphocytic leukemia.

The chain combines TRBV18 with TRBJ1-1; TRBD1 matches at 7 bases. Trimming cost V 1 base and J 2 bases; bases outside gene matches: 10. The CDR3 contains 17 residues. The V gene's germline CDR1 is KGHSH and CDR2 LQKENI. This chain's CDR3 is CASSPRLGGGANTEAFF. As DNA, the CDR3 is TGTGCCAGCTCACCACGGTTGGGAGGGGGCGCTAACACTGAAGCTTTCTTT.

This clone was seen once. This rearrangement joins TRBV7-8 to TRBJ2-1; 11 nucleotides agree with TRBD2. Germline loops: CDR1 SGHVS, CDR2 FQNEAQ. Trimming cost V 5 bases and J 5 bases; bases outside gene matches: 8. The CDR3 is 16 amino acids. Here the CDR3 DNA reads TGTGCCAGCAGCCTCATGGGACTAGCGGATAACAATGAGCAGTTCTTC. Its translation is CASSLMGLADNNEQFF.

The J gene is TRBJ2-3, the V gene TRBV2, with 7 bases fitting TRBD2. The CDR3 totals 14 residues. The V gene end was trimmed by 4 bases and the J gene end by 6 bases; junction bases not matched to a gene: 7. CDR1 is SNHLY, CDR2 FYNNEI, per germline. The DNA of the CDR3 is TGTGCCAGCAGTGGGGGGGGTGCGATCGATACGCAGTATTTT. Translating gives CASSGGGAIDTQYF.

The rearrangement uses TRBV27 and TRBJ2-7, with 7 positions matching TRBD2. The V segment lost 6 bases and the J segment 1 base; nucleotides outside the gene matches: 3. The CDR3 totals 13 residues. Germline-derived CDR1 and CDR2 are MNHEY and SMNVEV (reference sequence). The CDR3 sequence: CASRGLSSYEQYF. The CDR3 region has the DNA TGTGCCAGCAGGGGACTATCTTCCTACGAGCAGTACTTC.

The chain employs TRBV7-9 and TRBJ1-2; D gene ambiguous. This CDR3 is 14 amino acids long. Germline V CDR1 and CDR2: SEHNR, FQNEAQ (reference sequence). Trimming took off 1 base at V and 8 bases at J, with 14 bases between the two ends. The CDR3 protein is CASSLDITAGGYTF. The CDR3 DNA sequence: TGTGCCAGCAGCTTAGATATTACGGCCGGCGGCTACACCTTC. Together with reference TRBV7-9 and TRBJ1-2, the CDR3 gives the full variable domain: DTGVSQNPRHKITKRGQNVTFRCDPISEHNRLYWYRQTLGQGPEFLTYFQNEAQLEKSRLLSDRFSAERPKGSFSTLEIQRTEQGDSAMYLCASSLDITAGGYTFGSGTRLTVV.

The V and J genes are TRBV28 and TRBJ1-3; D is unclear. Trimming removed 5 bases from V and 0 bases from J, with 8 bases in between. In germline, CDR1 is MDHEN, CDR2 SYDVKM. The CDR3 runs 14 residues. Here the CDR3 DNA reads TGTGCCAGCAGTCCCCCGGCCTCTGGAAACACCATATATTTT. It yields the protein CASSPPASGNTIYF.

This rearrangement joins TRBV5-6 to TRBJ2-5, with D unclear. Germline CDR1 is SGHDT and CDR2 is YYEEEE. V lost 1 base and J lost 5, with 9 bases in between. This CDR3 is built from 13 residues. CDR3 nucleotides: TGTGCCAGCAGCTTGCCACAAGCGGAGACCCAGTACTTC. Residues: CASSLPQAETQYF.

V and J are TRBV5-1 and TRBJ2-7; D is ambiguous. There are 12 residues in the CDR3. V lost 0 bases and J 12 bases, leaving 13 bases between the germline ends. The germline CDR1 and CDR2 sequences are SGHRS and YFSETQ. CDR3 loop: CASSLADPPGYF. The CDR3 nucleotides are TGCGCCAGCAGCTTGGCGGATCCCCCAGGGTACTTC.

CDR3 bases: TGTGCCAGCTCCTCGCGAGGGGGACAGGGCTCCTACGAGCAGTACTTC. It encodes CASSSRGGQGSYEQYF. This chain joins TRBV18 and TRBJ2-7; 9 nucleotides align to TRBD1. Trimming removed 6 bases from V and 0 bases from J; junction bases left unmatched: 9. The V gene's germline CDR1 is KGHSH and CDR2 LQKENI. The CDR3 has 16 residues. Filled out from reference TRBV18 and TRBJ2-7, the complete variable domain reads NAGVMQNPRHLVRRRGQEARLRCSPMKGHSHVYWYRQLPEEGLKFMVYLQKENIIDESGMPKERFSAEFPKEGPSILRIQQVVRGDSAAYFCASSSRGGQGSYEQYFGPGTRLTVT.

This clone was recorded a few times. V and J are TRBV30 and TRBJ1-5; D ambiguous. V was pared by 5 bases and J by 5 bases, with 10 bases between. There are 12 residues in the CDR3. Per the germline V gene, CDR1 is GTSNPN and CDR2 is SVGIG (reference sequence). Here the CDR3 DNA reads TGTGCCTGGCGGCAGCCCGATCAGCCCCAGCATTTT. It yields the protein CAWRQPDQPQHF.

The chain has TRBV5-1 and TRBJ2-7; tentative D call: TRBD1 (6 bases). From germline, CDR1 is SGHRS and CDR2 YFSETQ. The CDR3 runs to 16 residues. V was cut by 1 base and J by 6 bases, with 20 bases left in between. CDR3 DNA: TGCGCCAGCAGCTTGAAGCCTCAGGGGAGAGGGGGCGAGCAGTACTTC. Protein product: CASSLKPQGRGGEQYF.

The V call is TRBV7-8, the J call TRBJ1-5; D is undetermined. The CDR3 loop spans 12 amino acids. The V gene's germline CDR1 is SGHVS and CDR2 FQNEAQ. V was clipped by 7 bases and J by 7 bases, with 11 bases between them. CDR3 sequence reads: CASTGVGQPQHF. CDR3 DNA sequence: TGTGCCAGCACAGGTGTTGGGCAGCCCCAGCATTTT. The entire variable domain, with the rest obtained from reference TRBV7-8 and TRBJ1-5, is as follows: GAGVSQSPRYKVAKRGQDVALRCDPISGHVSLFWYQQALGQGPEFLTYFQNEAQLDKSGLPSDRFFAERPEGSVSTLKIQRTQQEDSAVYLCASTGVGQPQHFGDGTRLSIL.

This clone was seen more than once but under ten times. The chain employs TRBV11-2 and TRBJ2-5; no definite D call. Germline loops: CDR1 SGHAT, CDR2 FQNNGV. The CDR3 contains 13 residues. Trimming stripped 1 base from V and 4 bases from J, with 7 bases between. The CDR3 loop reads CASSLGTAETQYF. For the CDR3, the DNA is TGTGCCAGCAGCTTAGGTACAGCAGAGACCCAGTACTTC.